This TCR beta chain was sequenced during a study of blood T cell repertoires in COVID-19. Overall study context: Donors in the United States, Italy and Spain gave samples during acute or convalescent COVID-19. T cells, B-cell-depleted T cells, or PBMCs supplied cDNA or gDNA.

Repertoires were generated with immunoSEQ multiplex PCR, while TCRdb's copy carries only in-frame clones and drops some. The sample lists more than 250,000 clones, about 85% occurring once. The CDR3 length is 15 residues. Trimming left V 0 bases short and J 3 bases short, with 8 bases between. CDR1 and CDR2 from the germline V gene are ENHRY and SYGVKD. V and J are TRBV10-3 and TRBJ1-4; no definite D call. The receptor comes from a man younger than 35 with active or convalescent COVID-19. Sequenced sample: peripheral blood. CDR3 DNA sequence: TGTGCCATCAGTGAGTCGGCGGTACCTAATGAAAAACTGTTTTTT. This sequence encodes CAISESAVPNEKLFF.